This TCR beta chain was recorded in a study of shared clonotypes between healthy human individuals. Nashville, Tennessee was home to all donors, each a Caucasian adult. The CD4+ fraction was divided into a CD45RA+ naive subset and a CD45RA-negative memory subset. Profiled with immunoSEQ multiplex PCR; TCRdb holds only in-frame clones, not every one. The data show about 300,000 clones, about 74% seen once. Germline-derived CDR1 and CDR2 are SGHTA and FQGNSA. Trimming removed 1 base from V and 8 bases from J, with 14 bases in between. The CDR3 is 14 residues long. Study-wide results and limits: Inspection by rarefaction showed sorted-subset sequencing to be incomplete despite large depth.

To note about this clone: Its antigen remains unknown.

Sequencing was done on a sample of memory CD4+ T cells sorted from blood. Subset given: CD45RA-negative fraction. The chain employs TRBV7-2 and TRBJ1-2, with D uncertain. This receptor was taken from a man between 25 and 39 years old in good health. The CDR3 region is CASSLGTARGGYTF. The CDR3 coding sequence is TGTGCCAGCAGCTTAGGGACGGCCCGTGGCGGCTACACCTTC.